These T cell receptor beta chains were read from a single sample in a study of blood T cell repertoires in COVID-19. Only in-frame clones appear in the TCRdb table, and some are missing; sequencing was by immunoSEQ multiplex PCR. This table holds around 280,000 clones, around 85% found once. Specimen: peripheral blood. The receptors stem from a woman in her thirties who had recovered from COVID-19. Both conserved end residues are part of each CDR3. Fields, in order: clone size, J gene, V gene, CDR3 length, D gene, CDR3 protein, CDR3 DNA. The D gene is left open where the match is weak. Expanded clones are given a class, and other clones once, few, many or no size at all.

abundance: .
j_gene: TRBJ2-3
v_gene: TRBV5-1
len: 15
d_gene: TRBD1
CDR3aa: CASGPGTGGLVTQYF
CDR3nt: TGCGCCAGCGGACCGGGGACAGGGGGCTTGGTTACGCAGTATTTT

abundance: .
j_gene: TRBJ2-7
v_gene: TRBV3-1/TRBV3-2
len: 16
d_gene: TRBD2
CDR3aa: CASSQGGPGGGYEQYF
CDR3nt: TGTGCCAGCAGCCAAGGAGGACCCGGGGGGGGCTACGAGCAGTACTTC

abundance: few
j_gene: TRBJ1-2
v_gene: TRBV24-1
len: 14
d_gene: .
CDR3aa: CATSDPGQVYGYTF
CDR3nt: TGTGCCACCAGTGACCCCGGACAAGTCTATGGCTACACCTTC

abundance: .
j_gene: TRBJ1-1
v_gene: TRBV25-1
len: 15
d_gene: TRBD1
CDR3aa: CASSPKDRVTTEAFF
CDR3nt: TGTGCCAGCAGCCCAAAGGACAGGGTGACCACTGAAGCTTTCTTT

abundance: .
j_gene: TRBJ2-7
v_gene: TRBV5-1
len: 13
d_gene: TRBD1
CDR3aa: CASSLGGGGEQYF
CDR3nt: TGCGCCAGCAGCTTGGGAGGGGGCGGCGAGCAGTACTTC

abundance: .
j_gene: TRBJ1-2
v_gene: TRBV10-3
len: 13
d_gene: TRBD1
CDR3aa: CAIRETGSDGYTF
CDR3nt: TGTGCCATCAGAGAGACAGGGTCAGATGGCTACACCTTC

abundance: .
j_gene: TRBJ2-3
v_gene: TRBV5-6
len: 12
d_gene: .
CDR3aa: CASSSRGDTQYF
CDR3nt: TGTGCCAGCAGCTCCAGGGGAGATACGCAGTATTTT

abundance: .
j_gene: TRBJ2-7
v_gene: TRBV6-1
len: 16
d_gene: .
CDR3aa: CASSEAFGWQGGEQYF
CDR3nt: TGTGCCAGCAGTGAAGCATTCGGCTGGCAGGGCGGCGAGCAGTACTTC

abundance: .
j_gene: TRBJ1-1
v_gene: TRBV10-1
len: 16
d_gene: .
CDR3aa: CASSESGEGRSTEAFF
CDR3nt: TGCGCCAGCAGTGAGTCAGGGGAGGGAAGGAGTACTGAAGCTTTCTTT

abundance: .
j_gene: TRBJ2-2
v_gene: TRBV29-1
len: 16
d_gene: .
CDR3aa: CSVEGIMGQNTGELFF
CDR3nt: TGCAGCGTTGAAGGGATTATGGGCCAAAACACCGGGGAGCTGTTTTTT

abundance: .
j_gene: TRBJ2-7
v_gene: TRBV20-1
len: 11
d_gene: .
CDR3aa: CSASPGGEQYF
CDR3nt: TGCAGTGCTAGCCCAGGGGGGGAGCAGTACTTC

abundance: few
j_gene: TRBJ1-1
v_gene: TRBV7-8
len: 15
d_gene: .
CDR3aa: CASSLAGRAVTEAFF
CDR3nt: TGTGCCAGCAGCTTAGCTGGCAGGGCGGTCACTGAAGCTTTCTTT

abundance: .
j_gene: TRBJ1-1
v_gene: TRBV3-1/TRBV3-2
len: 11
d_gene: .
CDR3aa: CASSHISEAFF
CDR3nt: TGTGCCAGCAGTCATATCAGTGAAGCTTTCTTT

abundance: .
j_gene: TRBJ1-2
v_gene: TRBV10-3
len: 16
d_gene: .
CDR3aa: CAISDRGMESNYGYTF
CDR3nt: TGTGCCATCAGTGACAGGGGAATGGAGTCTAACTATGGCTACACCTTC

abundance: .
j_gene: TRBJ1-2
v_gene: TRBV6-5
len: 13
d_gene: .
CDR3aa: CASTQRVDYGYTF
CDR3nt: TGTGCCAGCACCCAACGGGTCGACTATGGCTACACCTTC

abundance: once
j_gene: TRBJ1-4
v_gene: TRBV4-1
len: 15
d_gene: TRBD1
CDR3aa: CASSQGQGEWEKLFF
CDR3nt: TGCGCCAGCAGCCAAGGACAGGGGGAATGGGAAAAACTGTTTTTT

abundance: .
j_gene: TRBJ2-7
v_gene: TRBV7-9
len: 14
d_gene: TRBD2
CDR3aa: CASSLSGGLDEQYF
CDR3nt: TGTGCCAGCAGCTTGAGCGGGGGGTTGGACGAGCAGTACTTC

abundance: .
j_gene: TRBJ2-1
v_gene: TRBV4-1
len: 16
d_gene: TRBD2
CDR3aa: CASSQVVLAGVNEQFF
CDR3nt: TGCGCCAGCAGCCAAGTCGTTCTAGCGGGGGTAAATGAGCAGTTCTTC

abundance: .
j_gene: TRBJ2-7
v_gene: TRBV7-2
len: 14
d_gene: TRBD2
CDR3aa: CASSSLAGVYEQYF
CDR3nt: TGTGCCAGCAGCTCACTAGCGGGAGTGTACGAGCAGTACTTC

abundance: .
j_gene: TRBJ1-1
v_gene: TRBV4-1
len: 12
d_gene: .
CDR3aa: CASSQGGGVAFF
CDR3nt: TGCGCCAGCAGCCAAGGGGGGGGAGTAGCTTTCTTT

abundance: once
j_gene: TRBJ2-3
v_gene: TRBV7-9
len: 16
d_gene: TRBD2
CDR3aa: CASSPSGTRGTDTQYF
CDR3nt: TGTGCCAGCAGCCCTTCCGGGACTAGGGGGACAGATACGCAGTATTTT

abundance: .
j_gene: TRBJ2-7
v_gene: TRBV2
len: 12
d_gene: TRBD1
CDR3aa: CASSDRAHEQYF
CDR3nt: TGTGCCAGCAGCGACAGGGCCCACGAGCAGTACTTC

abundance: .
j_gene: TRBJ1-1
v_gene: TRBV5-1
len: 14
d_gene: .
CDR3aa: CASSPGGGEAEAFF
CDR3nt: TGCGCCAGCAGCCCGGGGGGGGGCGAGGCTGAAGCTTTCTTT

abundance: once
j_gene: TRBJ2-7
v_gene: TRBV28
len: 15
d_gene: TRBD2
CDR3aa: CASRFGTSANYEQYF
CDR3nt: TGTGCCAGCAGATTCGGGACTAGCGCCAACTACGAGCAGTACTTC

abundance: .
j_gene: TRBJ1-5
v_gene: TRBV7-9
len: 17
d_gene: TRBD1
CDR3aa: CASSWTGGGAGNQPQHF
CDR3nt: TGTGCCAGCAGCTGGACGGGAGGGGGCGCGGGCAATCAGCCCCAGCATTTT

abundance: .
j_gene: TRBJ2-1
v_gene: TRBV5-4
len: 17
d_gene: TRBD2
CDR3aa: CASSLGTSGRGGNEQFF
CDR3nt: TGTGCCAGCAGCTTGGGGACTAGCGGGAGAGGGGGCAATGAGCAGTTCTTC

abundance: .
j_gene: TRBJ2-5
v_gene: TRBV5-6
len: 16
d_gene: .
CDR3aa: CASSSSGTIIGETQYF
CDR3nt: TGTGCCAGCAGCTCGAGCGGGACAATTATCGGGGAGACCCAGTACTTC

abundance: .
j_gene: TRBJ2-1
v_gene: TRBV19
len: 16
d_gene: .
CDR3aa: CASSRGRLSSYNEQFF
CDR3nt: TGTGCCAGTAGTAGAGGTCGGCTAAGCTCCTACAATGAGCAGTTCTTC

abundance: .
j_gene: TRBJ1-1
v_gene: TRBV9
len: 13
d_gene: TRBD1
CDR3aa: CASSRDRATEAFF
CDR3nt: TGTGCCAGCAGTAGGGACAGGGCCACTGAAGCTTTCTTT

abundance: .
j_gene: TRBJ2-2
v_gene: TRBV6-5
len: 13
d_gene: TRBD2
CDR3aa: CAASGTNTGELFF
CDR3nt: TGTGCCGCTAGCGGTACGAACACCGGGGAGCTGTTTTTT

abundance: .
j_gene: TRBJ1-5
v_gene: TRBV15
len: 18
d_gene: .
CDR3aa: CATSRDSPAASSNQPQHF
CDR3nt: TGTGCCACCAGCAGAGATTCTCCGGCGGCATCTAGCAATCAGCCCCAGCATTTT

abundance: .
j_gene: TRBJ2-5
v_gene: TRBV27
len: 15
d_gene: TRBD1
CDR3aa: CASSEIQGSIETQYF
CDR3nt: TGTGCCAGCAGTGAAATACAGGGGTCCATTGAGACCCAGTACTTC

abundance: .
j_gene: TRBJ2-2
v_gene: TRBV6-6
len: 16
d_gene: TRBD2
CDR3aa: CASSPSGRGGTGELFF
CDR3nt: TGTGCCAGCAGCCCGAGTGGGAGGGGCGGAACCGGGGAGCTGTTTTTT

abundance: .
j_gene: TRBJ2-6
v_gene: TRBV19
len: 16
d_gene: TRBD1
CDR3aa: CASRRQGESGANVLTF
CDR3nt: TGTGCCAGTAGGCGACAGGGGGAGTCTGGGGCCAACGTCCTGACTTTC

abundance: .
j_gene: TRBJ1-5
v_gene: TRBV28
len: 15
d_gene: .
CDR3aa: CASSFRDRTVQPQHF
CDR3nt: TGTGCCAGCAGTTTCCGTGACAGGACGGTTCAGCCCCAGCATTTT

abundance: .
j_gene: TRBJ2-5
v_gene: TRBV7-2
len: 13
d_gene: .
CDR3aa: CASSFDGEETQYF
CDR3nt: TGTGCCAGCAGCTTCGACGGAGAAGAGACCCAGTACTTC

abundance: .
j_gene: TRBJ2-1
v_gene: TRBV5-1
len: 15
d_gene: TRBD2
CDR3aa: CASSQLAGGANEQFF
CDR3nt: TGCGCCAGCAGCCAACTAGCGGGGGGAGCGAATGAGCAGTTCTTC

abundance: .
j_gene: TRBJ1-3
v_gene: TRBV7-8
len: 15
d_gene: .
CDR3aa: CASSPLLRSGNTIYF
CDR3nt: TGTGCCAGCAGCCCTCTTCTCAGATCTGGAAACACCATATATTTT

abundance: .
j_gene: TRBJ1-1
v_gene: TRBV7-9
len: 15
d_gene: TRBD1
CDR3aa: CASSLGEGARTEAFF
CDR3nt: TGTGCCAGCAGCTTAGGTGAGGGGGCGCGCACTGAAGCTTTCTTT

abundance: few
j_gene: TRBJ1-1
v_gene: TRBV28
len: 15
d_gene: .
CDR3aa: CASSPPTGMNTEAFF
CDR3nt: TGTGCCAGCAGTCCTCCGACAGGAATGAACACTGAAGCTTTCTTT

abundance: once
j_gene: TRBJ1-1
v_gene: TRBV29-1
len: 12
d_gene: .
CDR3aa: CSVEDLNTEAFF
CDR3nt: TGCAGCGTTGAAGACTTGAACACTGAAGCTTTCTTT

abundance: .
j_gene: TRBJ2-2
v_gene: TRBV15
len: 18
d_gene: .
CDR3aa: CATSRNRPQGMRAGELFF
CDR3nt: TGTGCCACCAGCAGAAATCGGCCGCAGGGGATGAGGGCCGGGGAGCTGTTTTTT

abundance: .
j_gene: TRBJ1-4
v_gene: TRBV9
len: 15
d_gene: .
CDR3aa: CASSPRGTTNEKLFF
CDR3nt: TGTGCCAGCAGCCCCCGGGGAACAACTAATGAAAAACTGTTTTTT

abundance: .
j_gene: TRBJ2-4
v_gene: TRBV6-1
len: 15
d_gene: .
CDR3aa: CASSELAIAKNIQYF
CDR3nt: TGTGCCAGCAGTGAACTGGCAATAGCCAAAAACATTCAGTACTTC

abundance: .
j_gene: TRBJ2-1
v_gene: TRBV7-9
len: 16
d_gene: .
CDR3aa: CASSLLKGGFSDEQFF
CDR3nt: TGTGCCAGCAGCTTGCTGAAAGGGGGATTTAGCGATGAGCAGTTCTTC

abundance: .
j_gene: TRBJ2-3
v_gene: TRBV5-1
len: 15
d_gene: TRBD2
CDR3aa: CASSRTPGTTNTQYF
CDR3nt: TGCGCCAGCAGCAGAACGCCAGGGACTACAAATACGCAGTATTTT

abundance: .
j_gene: TRBJ1-2
v_gene: TRBV7-9
len: 13
d_gene: .
CDR3aa: CASSLNGGDGYTF
CDR3nt: TGTGCCAGCAGCTTAAACGGAGGGGATGGCTACACCTTC

abundance: .
j_gene: TRBJ1-3
v_gene: TRBV6-5
len: 12
d_gene: .
CDR3aa: CASRQGGNTIYF
CDR3nt: TGTGCCAGCAGACAGGGAGGAAACACCATATATTTT

abundance: few
j_gene: TRBJ2-1
v_gene: TRBV12-3/TRBV12-4
len: 12
d_gene: .
CDR3aa: CASSPTAHEQFF
CDR3nt: TGTGCCAGCAGTCCCACAGCCCATGAGCAGTTCTTC